This entry lists 13 T cell receptor delta chains sequenced from one sample in a study of γδ T cells in repeated Plasmodium falciparum infection (dated by TCRdb to the early 2020s). For bulk TCR repertoire analysis, Vgamma9/Vdelta2+ and Vdelta2-negative gammadelta T cell populations were isolated by flow sorting from peripheral blood mononuclear cells. Library preparation employed multiplex PCR. TCRdb names Illumina MiSeq as the instrument used. TCRdb called clones from the public reads with CATT, and repeated DNA sequences were later combined into one row. Within this sample are more than 45,000 delta-chain clones, with over 1.5% of them counted one time only. Approximately 15% of the sample lies in the top ten. Sequencing was done on a sample of gamma-delta T cells from blood. The origin of the receptors is a pool of human donors (malaria-infected and uninfected, not separated).

This clone has at least ten counts. The chain recombines TRDV3 with TRDJ1; 8 bases match TRDD3. Germline CDR1 is TVYSNPD and CDR2 is GDNSRS (reference sequence). This CDR3 has 16 residues. CDR3 loop: CARSCGGSSYTDKLIF. The CDR3 DNA is TGTGCTCGTTCGTGTGGGGGATCCTCGTACACCGATAAACTCATCTTT. Full variable domain (missing parts from reference TRDV3 and TRDJ1): CDKVTQSSPDQTVASGSEVVLLCTYDTVYSNPDLFWYRIRPDYSFQFVFYGDNSRSEGADFTQGRFSVKHILTQKAFHLVISPVRTEDSATYYCARSCGGSSYTDKLIFGKGTRVTVEP.

This clone was counted between two and nine times. It is likely a read error: a sequence one base away is far more abundant. Within the sample, other DNA sequences also encode this same CDR3. The genes are TRAV38-2/DV8 and TRDJ1; possible D gene TRDD2, 9 bases. V was cut by 2 bases and J by 0 bases, with 47 bases left in between. This CDR3 spans 27 amino acids. The germline V gene has CDR1 TSESDYY and CDR2 QEAYKQQN. The CDR3 reads CAYRSRGGKTFLRALRTGGPHTDKLIF. CDR3 coding DNA: TGTGCTTATAGGAGTCGGGGGGGGAAAACCTTCCTACGCGCTCTCCGCACTGGGGGTCCTCACACCGATAAACTCATCTTT.

In this sample, this clone turned up many times. A read error likely explains why the TCRdb protein, taken from a much larger clone, differs from this DNA's translation at residue 15; the protein shown is translated from the DNA. The chain employs TRDV2 and TRDJ1, with 13 nucleotides matching TRDD3. CDR1 and CDR2 (germline): GEAIGNYY, EKD. This CDR3 spans 18 amino acids. CDR3 sequence (DNA): TGTGCCTGTGACCCCTACTGGGGGATACGCCTTTACACCGATAGACTCATCTTT. Protein: CACDPYWGIRLYTDRLIF.

This clone was recorded many times. The protein TCRdb gives is from a much larger clone and does not agree with this DNA's translation at residue 16, likely a read error; the protein shown here comes from the DNA. The rearrangement uses TRDV2 and TRDJ1; 13 bases fit TRDD3. The CDR3 length is 18 residues. Germline CDR1 GEAIGNYY, CDR2 EKD. CDR3: CACDTGKLLGDTPDKPIF. The CDR3 region has the DNA TGTGCCTGTGACACCGGGAAGTTACTGGGGGATACGCCCGATAAACCCATCTTT.

This clone was seen only a few times. A read error is the likely source, as a far larger clone sits one nucleotide away. The sample contains more than one DNA sequence encoding this CDR3. V and J are TRDV1 and TRDJ1; 12 bases are a match to TRDD3. Here the J gene was assigned by germline matching of the DNA, as TCRdb has none. The CDR3 sequence is 23 residues long. CDR1 and CDR2 (germline): TSWWSYY, QGS. The CDR3 region is CALGEGLKAFLFLLGDTPDKLIF. CDR3 nucleotide sequence: TGCGCTCTTGGGGAAGGCTTAAAAGCCTTCCTATTCTTGCTGGGGGATACGCCCGATAAACTCATCTTT.

Note on this clone: TCRdb shows a much larger clone's protein in place of this DNA's translation, and the two differ at residue 19, likely through a read error; the protein shown is translated from the DNA. V gene assignment gives TRDV2, but the J gene was left uncalled; TRDD3, the D gene given by the table, was not confirmed from the DNA. The germline V gene encodes CDR1 GEAIGNYY and CDR2 EKD. The CDR3 extends over 20 amino acids. CDR3 DNA: TGTGCCTGTGACACCGTAAGGCTTACTTGGGGATCCCCCTACACCGATAAACTCACCTTT. This translates into CACDTVRLTWGSPYTDKLTF.

A note on this clone: A far larger clone is off by one base, so a read error is likely. The sample has other DNA sequences that encode this CDR3 too. The gene calls are TRDV1 and TRDJ1; TRDD2 agrees at 7 bases. The germline V gene has CDR1 TSWWSYY and CDR2 QGS. This CDR3 is built from 20 residues. The CDR3 nucleotides read TGTGCTCTTGGGGGAGCCCCCTTCCTTCTCAACAGGGGTGTCACCCATAAACTCATCTTT. It is translated as CALGGAPFLLNRGVTHKLIF.

This clone was seen a handful of times. TCRdb pairs this DNA with a much larger clone's protein that differs at residue 13, likely a read error; the protein shown was translated from the DNA. The rearrangement links TRDV1 to TRDJ1; weak D call: TRDD2 (6 bases). Germline V gene data show CDR1 as TSWWSYY and CDR2 as QGS. Trimming removed 0 bases from V and 0 bases from J, with 32 bases in between. The CDR3 consists of 23 residues. As DNA, the CDR3 is TGTGCTCTTGGGGAACTCGGCGTTCCTAGAGGACTGAGGCTCCTTTCGTACACCGATAAACTCATCTTT. It specifies CALGELGVPRGLRLLSYTDKLIF.

This clone was recorded many times. This DNA translates differently at residue 10 from the TCRdb protein, which is that of a much larger clone; a read error is likely, and the protein shown is the DNA's own translation. The chain recombines TRDV3 with TRDJ1; possible D gene TRDD3, 6 bases. V lost 2 bases and J 3 bases, leaving 28 bases between the germline ends. Germline V lookup: CDR1 TVYSNPD, CDR2 GDNSRS (reference sequence). The CDR3 totals 18 residues. Here the CDR3 reads CAFSPLPWYRGRPDKLIF. For the CDR3, the DNA is TGTGCCTTTTCTCCCCTGCCGTGGTACCGGGGGAGGCCCGATAAACTCATCTTT.

As concerns this clone: The protein that TCRdb holds for this DNA derives from a much larger clone and differs from the translated DNA at residue 7, which likely indicates a read error; the protein shown here is translated from the DNA. The chain joins TRDV3 to TRDJ3; TRDD3 aligns across 7 bases. The J gene was missing in TCRdb and was found by matching the end of the DNA to germline. CDR3 size: 26 residues. V trimming: 1 base; J trimming: 0 bases; junction bases outside the gene matches: 33. Looked up from germline, CDR1 is TVYSNPD and CDR2 is GDNSRS (reference sequence). CDR3 region: CAFNDLALFETTDVGDSSWDTRQMFF. The DNA for the CDR3 is TGTGCCTTTAATGATCTAGCCCTCTTCGAGACTACTGATGTGGGGGACAGCTCCTGGGACACCCGACAGATGTTTTTC.

At least ten counts were recorded for this clone. TCRdb's entry gives the protein of a much larger clone, which mismatches this DNA's translation at residue 15, likely from a read error; the protein reported here is translated from the DNA. The CDR3 sequence is CAYHPPLLWGIRRGPIF. The CDR3 DNA reads as TGTGCCTACCACCCCCCTTTACTCTGGGGGATACGCCGGGGACCCATCTTT. This chain connects TRDV3 to TRDJ1; 12 bases fit TRDD3. This CDR3 comprises 17 residues. V was clipped by 4 bases and J by 13 bases; unmatched bases: 25. The germline V gene encodes CDR1 TVYSNPD and CDR2 GDNSRS (reference sequence).

The sample holds many counts of this clone. With a far larger clone one base away, a read error is the likely cause. This CDR3 is also generated by other DNA sequences in the sample. V usage is TRDV1 and J usage is TRDJ1; perhaps TRDD3 as D (5 bases). The CDR3 is 12 amino acids. The germline gives CDR1 TSWWSYY, CDR2 QGS. CDR3 DNA sequence: TGTGCTCTTGGTGGGGACACCGACAAACTCATCTTT. It encodes CALGGDTDKLIF.

This clone has at least ten counts. TCRdb's listed protein matches a much larger clone and diverges from this DNA's translation at residue 3, likely through a read error; the protein shown comes from the DNA. The rearrangement links TRDV3 to TRDJ1; D tentatively fits TRDD2 or TRDD3 (5 bases each). Germline CDR1 reads TVYSNPD; CDR2 reads GDNSRS (reference sequence). Trimming left V 5 bases short and J 1 base short, with 26 bases between. This CDR3 has 17 residues. CDR3 in amino acids: CAQKAPTGAPFTDKLIF. DNA of the CDR3: TGTGCCCAGAAAGCCCCTACGGGGGCCCCATTCACCGATAAACTCATCTTT.